Presented here are 28 T cell receptor beta chains from one specimen sequenced in a study of tumor and adjacent non-tumor tissue in lung cancer. TCRbeta libraries were built with three rounds of nested PCR, modified from ARM-PCR. Each CDR3 protein gets one entry after TCRdb re-called the multiplex PCR reads with MiXCR. The sample has more than 55,000 distinct CDR3 sequences; about 61% are singletons. This sample's RNA came from whole unsorted tissue. The normal lung tissue was taken more than 3 cm from the tumor edge. Sequenced input: distant non-tumor lung tissue. These receptors originate from a man aged 65 to 85 with non-small cell lung cancer.

The sample holds many counts of this clonotype. This rearrangement joins TRBV29-1 to TRBJ1-4, with unresolved D. V gave up 7 bases and J gave up 3 bases, with 9 bases separating them. In germline, CDR1 is SQVTM, CDR2 ANQGSEA. The length of the CDR3 is 12 residues. CDR3 DNA sequence: TGCAGCGCCAGTAGTGCTAATGAAAAACTGTTTTTT. Amino acid sequence: CSASSANEKLFF. Based on the CDR3 plus reference TRBV29-1 and TRBJ1-4, the full variable domain is SAVISQKPSRDICQRGTSLTIQCQVDSQVTMMFWYRQQPGQSLTLIATANQGSEATYESGFVIDKFPISRPNLTFSTLTVSNMSPEDSSIYLCSASSANEKLFFGSGTQLSVL.

The chain couples TRBV7-9 to TRBJ1-4; D unclear. Germline CDR1 and CDR2: SEHNR and FQNEAQ (reference sequence). The V and J ends lost 7 bases and 7 bases respectively, with 13 bases between them. The CDR3 is 13 residues long. CDR3 region: CASNPDRVEKLFF. The CDR3, as DNA: TGTGCCAGCAACCCCGACCGGGTTGAAAAACTGTTTTTT.

This chain links TRBV20-1 with TRBJ2-7, with D uncertain. This CDR3 contains 16 residues. The ends were cut back, 0 bases at V and 0 bases at J, with 15 bases in the middle. Germline V lookup: CDR1 DFQATT, CDR2 SNEGSKA (reference sequence). CDR3 sequence (DNA): TGCAGTGCTAGAGATGCGCAACCCAGGAGCTCCTACGAGCAGTACTTC. Its translation: CSARDAQPRSSYEQYF.

The chain links TRBV6-1 to TRBJ2-7; D gene unclear. Deletions cut 0 bases from V and 3 bases from J, with 15 bases between. This CDR3 comprises 16 residues. CDR1 is MNHNS, CDR2 SASEGT, per germline. This CDR3 is CASSEASFGRDYEQYF. The CDR3, as DNA: TGTGCCAGCAGTGAAGCGTCATTTGGAAGGGACTACGAGCAGTACTTC.

Notes on this clonotype: Lacking the conserved final phenylalanine or tryptophan, this CDR3 likely reflects a read error. The V and J genes are TRBV4-1 and TRBJ1-1; D unclear. Germline V gene sequence: CDR1 MGHRA, CDR2 YSYEKL. Trimming pared 4 bases from V and 4 bases from J, leaving 22 bases between. CDR3 length equals 17 residues. The CDR3 sequence: CASSPRTTSWGGTEAFL. In DNA form, the CDR3 reads TGCGCCAGCAGCCCTCGAACGACGAGTTGGGGTGGCACTGAAGCTTTCCTT.

Comments on this clonotype: This may come from a read error, since a much larger clone is one base off. The rearrangement uses TRBV29-1 and TRBJ2-6; D not certain. Germline V gene lookup returns CDR1 SQVTM and CDR2 ANQGSEA. The CDR3 has 13 amino acids. Trimming removed 8 bases at V and 1 base at J, with 9 bases between. The CDR3 DNA follows: TGCAGCATTGCTTCTTCTGGGGCCAACGTCCTGACTTTC. Amino acid sequence: CSIASSGANVLTF.

To note about this clonotype: The DNA is omitted, as the CDR3 cannot be located on it reliably, and the CDR3 follows TCRdb's listing. The rearrangement uses TRBV11-2 and TRBJ2-5; the DNA was not compared with TRBD2, the D call given in the table. Germline V lookup: CDR1 SGHAT, CDR2 FQNNGV. Inclusive of both ends, the CDR3 amounts to 15 amino acids. Here the CDR3 reads CASSWAAGNQETQHF.

This clonotype was picked up a small number of times. This sequence joins TRBV28 and TRBJ1-1; 9 bases map to TRBD1. The CDR3 length is 16 residues. Germline V gene lookup returns CDR1 MDHEN and CDR2 SYDVKM. V dropped 1 base and J dropped 9; count of bases not matched to a gene: 12. The CDR3 sequence is CASSLSGTGFSQKAFF. The DNA for the CDR3 is TGTGCCAGCAGTTTATCCGGGACAGGGTTTAGCCAAAAAGCTTTCTTT. The full variable domain, with the rest looked up from reference TRBV28 and TRBJ1-1, is DVKVTQSSRYLVKRTGEKVFLECVQDMDHENMFWYRQDPGLGLRLIYFSYDVKMKEKGDIPEGYSVSREKKERFSLILESASTNQTSMYLCASSLSGTGFSQKAFFGQGTRLTVV.

Concerning this clonotype: The junction does not match germline at one end; this may be a read error. The rearrangement links TRBV11-2 to TRBJ1-1, with TRBD1 as a possible D gene (5 bases). The CDR3 is 15 residues long. The germline V gene has CDR1 SGHAT and CDR2 FQNNGV. CDR3 DNA: TGCGCCAGCAGCTTAGAATCGGGGGGTACCACTGAAGCTTTCTTT. Its protein is CASSLESGGTTEAFF.

The chain carries TRBV21-1 and TRBJ2-7. TRBV21-1 is listed as a pseudogene. The CDR3 runs 16 residues. The CDR3 spells CASRTDPDLLNYEQYF. The CDR3, as DNA: TGTGCCAGCAGGACGGATCCGGACCTATTGAACTACGAGCAGTACTTC.

The chain has TRBV5-1 and TRBJ2-1, with 9 bases that match TRBD2. CDR1 is SGHRS, CDR2 YFSETQ, per germline. The trim removed 4 bases at V and 4 bases at J, leaving 9 bases unmatched. The CDR3 spans 16 residues. The CDR3 loop is CASSTEVAGVYNEQFF. The CDR3 bases are TGCGCCAGCAGCACGGAGGTAGCGGGAGTATACAATGAGCAGTTCTTC.

About this clonotype: The missing conserved phenylalanine or tryptophan at the end of this CDR3 makes a read error likely. CDR3 bases: TGTGCCAGCAGGGGGGACAGTGAGACCCAGTACTTA. This translates into CASRGDSETQYL. This sequence joins TRBV6-5 and TRBJ2-5; 7 bases agree with TRBD1. J lost 5 bases, V lost 6 bases, and 3 bases had no gene match. Per germline, CDR1 MNHEY and CDR2 SVGAGI. The CDR3 length is 12 residues.

This clonotype was picked up many times. The CDR3 nucleotides are TGTGCCAGCAGCCCCACCGGGTGGACCCAGTACTTC. Translating gives CASSPTGWTQYF. The genes are TRBV14 and TRBJ2-5; no clear D. This CDR3 region has 12 residues. CDR1 and CDR2 from the germline V gene are SGHDN and FVKESK. V lost 4 bases and J 7 bases, leaving 10 bases between the germline ends.

The chain carries TRBV28 and TRBJ2-7; D unclear. CDR1 and CDR2 from the germline V gene are MDHEN and SYDVKM. The CDR3 extends over 13 amino acids. With 6 bases removed from V and 2 bases from J, the gap between germline ends came to 11 bases. Written as DNA, the CDR3 is TGTGCCAGCAGACACCCGACGGCCTACGAGCAGTACTTC. Its protein product is CASRHPTAYEQYF.

V usage is TRBV2 and J usage is TRBJ1-4; tentatively, D is TRBD1 (5 bases). Per germline, CDR1 SNHLY and CDR2 FYNNEI. V lost 4 bases, J lost 8 bases, and 14 bases lay in between. The CDR3 runs 14 residues. CDR3 sequence (DNA): TGTGCCAGCAGTGTTCAGGGCGCGGAGGAAAAACTGTTTTTT. Translation gives CASSVQGAEEKLFF.

This clonotype was seen at least ten times. The chain uses TRBV29-1 and TRBJ2-1; 10 bases match TRBD2. The germline V gene has CDR1 SQVTM and CDR2 ANQGSEA. The CDR3 covers 15 residues. With V trimmed by 8 bases and J by 6 bases, 13 bases remained unmatched. The CDR3 DNA follows: TGCAGCTCCGGTGGGCTAGCGGGGGATATCAATGAGCAGTTCTTC. Amino acids: CSSGGLAGDINEQFF.

This clonotype was seen ten or more times. V gene TRBV5-5 combines with J gene TRBJ2-6, with no clear D. The V and J ends lost 0 bases and 4 bases respectively, with 8 bases between them. The CDR3 totals 15 residues. CDR1 and CDR2 from the germline V gene are SGHKS and YYEKEE (reference sequence). The CDR3 coding sequence is TGTGCCAGCAGCTTGGGGCCAACCGGGGCCAACGTCCTGACTTTC. Protein sequence: CASSLGPTGANVLTF.

With respect to this clonotype: A read error is possible here, since a much larger clone lies one base away. J is TRBJ2-7 and V is TRBV12-3 or TRBV12-4, with 10 bases fitting TRBD1. This CDR3 region has 15 residues. CDR3 amino acids: CASSLGQGGGYVQYF. Written as DNA, the CDR3 is TGTGCCAGCAGTCTCGGACAGGGGGGGGGCTACGTGCAGTACTTC.

This clonotype was counted between two and nine times. This may be a read error: a much more frequent sequence differs by one nucleotide. This chain joins TRBV12-3 or TRBV12-4 and TRBJ2-3; unclear D gene. This CDR3 spans 12 amino acids. The CDR3 region has the DNA TGTGCCAGCAGTCCCCGTGCAGATAAGCAGTATTTT. Its translation is CASSPRADKQYF.

About this clonotype: Germline and junction disagree at one end, which may indicate a read error. This chain connects TRBV29-1 to TRBJ1-3, with D hard to call. Per germline, CDR1 SQVTM and CDR2 ANQGSEA. The length of the CDR3 is 13 residues. CDR3 sequence (DNA): TGCAGCGTTGATCTCTGGGGTGGAAACACCGTATATTTT. It specifies CSVDLWGGNTVYF.

The chain joins TRBV6-5 to TRBJ1-3; D is uncertain. The CDR3 extends over 15 amino acids. Looked up from germline, CDR1 is MNHEY and CDR2 is SVGAGI. Deletions cut 7 bases from V and 0 bases from J, with 13 bases between. CDR3 sequence (DNA): TGTGCCAGCAATCACAAGATAGCCTCTGGAAACACCATATATTTT. This sequence encodes CASNHKIASGNTIYF.

Details on this clonotype: Since a much larger clone is just one base distant, this may be a read error. This sequence joins TRBV10-2 and TRBJ2-1; 10 bases fit TRBD2. This CDR3 has 17 residues. Losses at the gene ends were 1 base for V and 5 bases for J; bases not matched to a gene: 8. Germline-derived CDR1 and CDR2 are WSHSY and SAAADI. CDR3 loop: CASSELLGTSENNEQFF. DNA of the CDR3: TGCGCCAGCAGTGAGTTGTTAGGGACTAGCGAGAACAATGAGCAGTTCTTC.

About this clonotype: A read error is possible here, since a much larger clone lies one base away. The rearrangement joins TRBV5-6 to TRBJ2-7, with 7 bases that match TRBD1. Germline loops: CDR1 SGHDT, CDR2 YYEEEE. This CDR3 has 14 amino acids. CDR3 DNA: TGTGTCAGCGGCATGACAGGGTCGAGTTACGAGCAGTACTTC. Amino acids: CVSGMTGSSYEQYF.

At least ten counts were recorded for this clonotype. The chain carries TRBV10-3 and TRBJ2-2; possibly TRBD1 or TRBD2 for D (6 bases each). This CDR3 has 16 residues. Looked up from germline, CDR1 is ENHRY and CDR2 is SYGVKD. Between the trimmed V and J ends, which lost 8 bases and 4 bases, there was a span of 20 bases. CDR3 nucleotides: TGTGCCATCGGGGGCCTCGGGGGCCCGGCCACCGGGGAGCTGTTTTTT. Translation: CAIGGLGGPATGELFF.

Concerning this clonotype: A clone one base away is much larger, so this may be a read error. The chain combines TRBV7-9 with TRBJ2-1; D may be TRBD1 or TRBD2 (6 bases each). This CDR3 has 19 residues. From germline, CDR1 is SEHNR and CDR2 FQNEAQ (reference sequence). The chain's CDR3 is CASSTLSLRGDRSYNERFF. Here the CDR3 DNA reads TGTGCCAGCAGCACCCTAAGCTTGAGGGGGGATAGGTCCTACAATGAGCGGTTCTTC.

A note on this clonotype: A junction end diverges from the germline sequence, so it may reflect a read error. The chain uses TRBV28 and TRBJ1-2, with no clear D. The CDR3 spans 15 residues. Germline CDR1 reads MDHEN; CDR2 reads SYDVKM. CDR3 residues: CAGSSRKDGTYGYTF. CDR3 DNA sequence: TGTGCCGGCAGTTCCAGAAAGGACGGAACCTATGGCTACACCTTC.

This clonotype was recorded once. The chain is built from TRBV28 and TRBJ2-7; D call uncertain. Between the trimmed V and J ends, which lost 6 bases and 0 bases, there was a span of 18 bases. Germline assignment: CDR1 MDHEN and CDR2 SYDVKM. The length of the CDR3 is 16 residues. The CDR3 loop is CASRPTRLASSYEQYF. CDR3 coding DNA: TGTGCCAGCAGGCCTACGAGACTCGCGAGCTCCTACGAGCAGTACTTC. Combining the CDR3 with reference TRBV28 and TRBJ2-7 gives the whole variable domain DVKVTQSSRYLVKRTGEKVFLECVQDMDHENMFWYRQDPGLGLRLIYFSYDVKMKEKGDIPEGYSVSREKKERFSLILESASTNQTSMYLCASRPTRLASSYEQYFGPGTRLTVT.

The chain carries TRBV12-3 or TRBV12-4 and TRBJ2-2, with a weak D call TRBD2 (6 bases). CDR3 size: 14 residues. In nucleotides, the CDR3 is TGTACTAGCAAACGACCGACGGACACCGGGGAGCTGTTTTTT. Amino acid sequence: CTSKRPTDTGELFF.